These 8 T cell receptor beta chains share one sample of origin, sequenced in a study of blood T cell repertoires in COVID-19 (dated by TCRdb to about 2020). Library method: the immunoSEQ multiplex PCR assay. This is the immuneACCESS table as TCRdb keeps it, with only in-frame sequences that have V and J called. A part of the clones is gone; compared with another copy, unresolved V genes explain less than half, and the rest is unexplained. The sample yields some 150,000 clones; around 78% were counted once. In total, the top ten clones hold approximately 4.5% of the sample. Sequencing was carried out using peripheral blood. The receptors derive from a woman of 80 years or more with active or convalescent COVID-19.

This clone was seen a handful of times. The V gene is TRBV7-9, the J gene TRBJ1-4, with 10 bases that match TRBD1. This CDR3 region has 15 residues. From germline, CDR1 is SEHNR and CDR2 FQNEAQ (reference sequence). Unmatched junction bases numbered 2, after V lost 3 bases and J lost 4 bases. CDR3 sequence (DNA): TGTGCCAGCAGCTTCTGGACAGGGGGTAATGAAAAACTGTTTTTT. Encoded protein: CASSFWTGGNEKLFF.

The V call is TRBV28, the J call TRBJ1-2; D is ambiguous. The CDR3 is made up of 12 amino acids. Trimming pared 6 bases from V and 1 base from J, leaving 6 bases between. Germline loops: CDR1 MDHEN, CDR2 SYDVKM. The CDR3 protein is CASRAVNYGYTF. The CDR3, as DNA: TGTGCCAGCAGGGCTGTTAACTATGGCTACACCTTC.

The chain combines TRBV30 with TRBJ2-1; perhaps TRBD2 as D (7 bases). Germline V gene lookup returns CDR1 GTSNPN and CDR2 SVGIG (reference sequence). V lost 2 bases and J lost 7, with 18 bases in between. This CDR3 comprises 15 residues. The CDR3: CAWSLLGGAWNEQFF. The CDR3 coding sequence is TGTGCCTGGAGTCTATTGGGGGGGGCTTGGAATGAGCAGTTCTTC.

The chain uses TRBV28 and TRBJ2-7; 9 bases align to TRBD1. In germline, CDR1 is MDHEN, CDR2 SYDVKM. Losses at the gene ends were 8 bases for V and 2 bases for J; bases not matched to a gene: 7. The CDR3 extends over 14 amino acids. CDR3 nucleotides: TGTGCCAGCCGCCTACAGGGGGCTACCTACGAGCAGTACTTC. Protein product: CASRLQGATYEQYF.

This chain connects TRBV6-5 to TRBJ1-5; D is perhaps TRBD1 (5 bases). Germline V gene sequence: CDR1 MNHEY, CDR2 SVGAGI. The CDR3 is 15 amino acids. V gave up 7 bases and J gave up 7 bases, with 20 bases separating them. This CDR3 is CASNLQVELSQPQHF. The CDR3 nucleotides are TGTGCCAGCAATCTACAGGTTGAATTAAGCCAGCCCCAGCATTTT.

This rearrangement joins TRBV11-2 to TRBJ2-2; 10 nucleotides match TRBD2. Looked up from germline, CDR1 is SGHAT and CDR2 is FQNNGV. The CDR3 loop spans 18 amino acids. J gave up 6 bases and V 4 bases, and 14 bases lay outside the gene matches. As DNA, the CDR3 is TGTGCCAGCAGCTCCCTGTTTGCTAGCGGGGGTTTATCCGGGGAGCTGTTTTTT. Translating gives CASSSLFASGGLSGELFF.

The J gene is TRBJ1-5, the V gene TRBV21-1; the table's D call of TRBD1 was not tested on the DNA. TRBV21-1 is a recognized pseudogene. CDR3 length: 20 residues. This CDR3 is CASSKGVRTQGGWGNQPQHF. CDR3 DNA sequence: TGTGCCAGCAGCAAAGGAGTTCGGACACAGGGTGGATGGGGCAATCAGCCCCAGCATTTT.

The chain couples TRBV4-1 to TRBJ1-1, with no clear D. The CDR3 length is 15 residues. V gave up 1 base and J gave up 3 bases, with 12 bases separating them. Germline CDR1 and CDR2: MGHRA and YSYEKL. The CDR3 sequence is CASSQVVGAYTEAFF. CDR3 DNA: TGCGCCAGCAGCCAAGTTGTGGGAGCTTACACTGAAGCTTTCTTT.